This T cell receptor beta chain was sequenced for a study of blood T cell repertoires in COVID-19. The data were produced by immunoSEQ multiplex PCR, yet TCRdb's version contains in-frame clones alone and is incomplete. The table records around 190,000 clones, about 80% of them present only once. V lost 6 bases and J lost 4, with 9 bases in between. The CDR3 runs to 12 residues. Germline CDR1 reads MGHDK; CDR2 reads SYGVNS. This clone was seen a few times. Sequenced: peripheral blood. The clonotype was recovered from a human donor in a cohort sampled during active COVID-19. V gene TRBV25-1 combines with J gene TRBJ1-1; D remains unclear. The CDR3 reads CASRFLSTEAFF. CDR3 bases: TGTGCCAGCAGATTTTTGAGCACTGAAGCTTTCTTT. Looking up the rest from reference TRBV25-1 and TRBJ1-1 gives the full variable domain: EADIYQTPRYLVIGTGKKITLECSQTMGHDKMYWYQQDPGMELHLIHYSYGVNSTEKGDLSSESTVSRIRTEHFPLTLESARPSHTSQYLCASRFLSTEAFFGQGTRLTVV.